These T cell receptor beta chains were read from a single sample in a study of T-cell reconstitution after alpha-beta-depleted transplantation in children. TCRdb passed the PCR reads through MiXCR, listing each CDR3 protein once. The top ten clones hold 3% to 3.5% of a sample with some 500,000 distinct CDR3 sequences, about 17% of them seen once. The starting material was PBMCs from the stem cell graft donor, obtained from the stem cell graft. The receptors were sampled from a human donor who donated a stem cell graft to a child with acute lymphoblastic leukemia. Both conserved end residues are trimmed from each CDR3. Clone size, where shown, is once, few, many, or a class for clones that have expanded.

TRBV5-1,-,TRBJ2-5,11,ASWGMGQETQY
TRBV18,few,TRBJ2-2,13,ASSPAAGVTGELF
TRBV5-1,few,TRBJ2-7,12,ASGVQDNSYEQY
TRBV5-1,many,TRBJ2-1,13,ASSLNTGGYNEQF
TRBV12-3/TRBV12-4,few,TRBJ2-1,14,ASSPTGTSALNEQF
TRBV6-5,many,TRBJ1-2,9,ASSPGYGYT
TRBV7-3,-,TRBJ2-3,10,ASSPSPDTQY
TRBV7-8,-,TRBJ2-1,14,ASSGGTSGLYNEQF
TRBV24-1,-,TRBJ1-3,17,ATPDHRIQGTYSGNTIY
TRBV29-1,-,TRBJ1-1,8,SVVLTEAF
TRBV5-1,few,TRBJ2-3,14,ASSLEGREYTDTQY
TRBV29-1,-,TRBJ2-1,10,SDGLDGREQF
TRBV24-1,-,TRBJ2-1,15,ATSEVTSGGAYNEQF
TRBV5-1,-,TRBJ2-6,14,ASSFTGSSGANVLT
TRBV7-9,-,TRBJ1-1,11,ASSLVEGPEAF
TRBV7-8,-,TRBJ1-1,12,ASSSTRDSREAF